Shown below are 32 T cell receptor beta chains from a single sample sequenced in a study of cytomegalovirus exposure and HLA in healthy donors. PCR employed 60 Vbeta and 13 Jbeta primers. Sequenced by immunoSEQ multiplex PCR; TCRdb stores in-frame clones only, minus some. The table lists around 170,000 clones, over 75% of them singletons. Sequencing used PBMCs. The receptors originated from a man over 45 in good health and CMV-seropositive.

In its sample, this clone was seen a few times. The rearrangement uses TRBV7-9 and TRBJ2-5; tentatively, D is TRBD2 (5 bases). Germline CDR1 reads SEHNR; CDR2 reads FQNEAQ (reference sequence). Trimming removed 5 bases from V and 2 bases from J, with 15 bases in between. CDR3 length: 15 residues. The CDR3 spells CASSPSRAVQETQYF. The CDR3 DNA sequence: TGTGCCAGCAGCCCATCGAGGGCGGTACAAGAGACCCAGTACTTC.

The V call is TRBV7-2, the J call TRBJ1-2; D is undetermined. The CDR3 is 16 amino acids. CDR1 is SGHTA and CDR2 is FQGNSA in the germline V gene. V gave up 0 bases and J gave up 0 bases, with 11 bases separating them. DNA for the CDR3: TGTGCCAGCAGCTTAGCCCTCTTGTCAGCTAACTATGGCTACACCTTC. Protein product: CASSLALLSANYGYTF.

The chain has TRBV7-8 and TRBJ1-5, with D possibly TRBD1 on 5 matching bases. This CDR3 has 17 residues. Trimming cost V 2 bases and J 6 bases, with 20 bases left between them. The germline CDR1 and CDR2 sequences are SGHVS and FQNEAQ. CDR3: CASSLRPRGGGPQPQHF. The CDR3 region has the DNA TGTGCCAGCAGCTTAAGGCCGCGGGGGGGTGGCCCTCAGCCCCAGCATTTT.

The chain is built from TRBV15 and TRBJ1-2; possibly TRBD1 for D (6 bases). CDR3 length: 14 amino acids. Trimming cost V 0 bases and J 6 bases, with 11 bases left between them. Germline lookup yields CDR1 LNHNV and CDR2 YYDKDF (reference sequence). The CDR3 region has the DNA TGTGCCACCAGCAGAGATAGAGGGGGAGATGGCTACACCTTC. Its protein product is CATSRDRGGDGYTF.

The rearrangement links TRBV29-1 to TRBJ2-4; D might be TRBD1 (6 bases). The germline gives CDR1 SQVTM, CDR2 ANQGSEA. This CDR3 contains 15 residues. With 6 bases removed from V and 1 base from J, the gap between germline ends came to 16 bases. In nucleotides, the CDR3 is TGCAGCGTATTAACAGGGTACGAGGCCAAAAACATTCAGTACTTC. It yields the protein CSVLTGYEAKNIQYF.

The CDR3 reads CASSVDRFSETQYF. CDR3 nucleotides: TGTGCCAGCAGTGTAGACAGGTTCTCGGAGACCCAGTACTTC. This chain joins TRBV2 and TRBJ2-5; D might be TRBD1 (6 bases). Deletions cut 4 bases from V and 5 bases from J, with 14 bases between. Germline V lookup: CDR1 SNHLY, CDR2 FYNNEI. The CDR3 is 14 residues long.

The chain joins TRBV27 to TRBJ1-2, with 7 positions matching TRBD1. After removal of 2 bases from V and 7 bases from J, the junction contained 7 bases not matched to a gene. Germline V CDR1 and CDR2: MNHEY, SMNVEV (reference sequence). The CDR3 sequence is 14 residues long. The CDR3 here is CASSLRQGGSGYTF. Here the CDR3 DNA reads TGTGCCAGCAGTTTAAGACAGGGAGGAAGTGGCTACACCTTC.

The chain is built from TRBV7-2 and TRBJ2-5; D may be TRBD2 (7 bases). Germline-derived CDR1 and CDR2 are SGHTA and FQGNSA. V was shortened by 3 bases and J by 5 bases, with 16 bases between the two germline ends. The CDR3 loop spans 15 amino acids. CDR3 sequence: CASSFNRGGEETQYF. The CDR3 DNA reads TGTGCCAGCAGCTTTAACCGAGGGGGGGAGGAGACCCAGTACTTC.

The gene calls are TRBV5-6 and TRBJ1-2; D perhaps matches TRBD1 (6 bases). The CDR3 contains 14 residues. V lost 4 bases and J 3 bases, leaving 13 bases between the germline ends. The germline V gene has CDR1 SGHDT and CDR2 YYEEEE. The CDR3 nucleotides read TGTGCCAGCAGCAGACTGACAGGTGACTATGGCTACACCTTC. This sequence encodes CASSRLTGDYGYTF.

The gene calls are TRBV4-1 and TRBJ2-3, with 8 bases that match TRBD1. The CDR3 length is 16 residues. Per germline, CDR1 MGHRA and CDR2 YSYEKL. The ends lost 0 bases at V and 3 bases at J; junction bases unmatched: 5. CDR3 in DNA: TGCGCCAGCAGCCAAGAGACAGGGGCGAGGACAGATACGCAGTATTTT. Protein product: CASSQETGARTDTQYF.

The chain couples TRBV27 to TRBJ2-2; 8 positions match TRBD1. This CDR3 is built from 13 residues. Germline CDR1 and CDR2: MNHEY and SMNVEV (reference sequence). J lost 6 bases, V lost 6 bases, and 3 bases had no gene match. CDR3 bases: TGTGCCAGCAGGCAGGGGGCGGCCGGGGAGCTGTTTTTT. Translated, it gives CASRQGAAGELFF.

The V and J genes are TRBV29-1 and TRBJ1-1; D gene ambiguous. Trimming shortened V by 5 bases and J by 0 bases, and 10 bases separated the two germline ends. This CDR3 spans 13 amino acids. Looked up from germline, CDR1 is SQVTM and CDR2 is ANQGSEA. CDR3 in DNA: TGCAGCGTTCAAGCTACGGTGAACACTGAAGCTTTCTTT. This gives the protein CSVQATVNTEAFF.

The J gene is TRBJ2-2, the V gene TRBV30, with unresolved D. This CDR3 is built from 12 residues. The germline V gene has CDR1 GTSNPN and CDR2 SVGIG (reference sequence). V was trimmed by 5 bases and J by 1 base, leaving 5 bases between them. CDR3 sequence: CAWSRNTGELFF. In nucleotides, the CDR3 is TGTGCCTGGTCCAGGAACACCGGGGAGCTGTTTTTT.

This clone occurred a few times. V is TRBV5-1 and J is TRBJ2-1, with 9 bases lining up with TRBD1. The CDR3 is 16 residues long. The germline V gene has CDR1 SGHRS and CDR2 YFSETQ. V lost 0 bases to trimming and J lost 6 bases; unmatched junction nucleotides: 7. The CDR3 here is CASSLGLATGGNEQFF. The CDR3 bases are TGCGCCAGCAGCTTGGGGCTAGCGACAGGGGGCAATGAGCAGTTCTTC. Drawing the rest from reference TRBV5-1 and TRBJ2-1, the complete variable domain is KAGVTQTPRYLIKTRGQQVTLSCSPISGHRSVSWYQQTPGQGLQFLFEYFSETQRNKGNFPGRFSGRQFSNSRSEMNVSTLELGDSALYLCASSLGLATGGNEQFFGPGTRLTVL.

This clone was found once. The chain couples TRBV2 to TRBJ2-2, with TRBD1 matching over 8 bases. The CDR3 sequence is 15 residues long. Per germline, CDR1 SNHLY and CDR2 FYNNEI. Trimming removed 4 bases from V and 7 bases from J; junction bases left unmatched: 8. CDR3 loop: CASSARTGLGGELFF. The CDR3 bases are TGTGCCAGCAGTGCTAGGACAGGGTTGGGCGGGGAGCTGTTTTTT.

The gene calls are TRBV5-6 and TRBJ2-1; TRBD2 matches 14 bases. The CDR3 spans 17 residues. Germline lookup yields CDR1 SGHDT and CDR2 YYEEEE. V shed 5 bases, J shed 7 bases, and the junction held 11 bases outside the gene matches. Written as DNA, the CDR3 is TGTGCCAGCAGGTTCGGGACTAGCGGGAGCTGGGGTAATGAGCAGTTCTTC. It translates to CASRFGTSGSWGNEQFF. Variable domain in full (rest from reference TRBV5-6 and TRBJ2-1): DAGVTQSPTHLIKTRGQQVTLRCSPKSGHDTVSWYQQALGQGPQFIFQYYEEEERQRGNFPDRFSGHQFPNYSSELNVNALLLGDSALYLCASRFGTSGSWGNEQFFGPGTRLTVL.

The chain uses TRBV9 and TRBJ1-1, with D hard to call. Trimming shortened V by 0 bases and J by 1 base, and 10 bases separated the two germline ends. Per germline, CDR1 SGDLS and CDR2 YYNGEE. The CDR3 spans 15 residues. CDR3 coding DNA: TGTGCCAGCAGCGTAGCCGGGAATCCGAACACTGAAGCTTTCTTT. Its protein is CASSVAGNPNTEAFF.

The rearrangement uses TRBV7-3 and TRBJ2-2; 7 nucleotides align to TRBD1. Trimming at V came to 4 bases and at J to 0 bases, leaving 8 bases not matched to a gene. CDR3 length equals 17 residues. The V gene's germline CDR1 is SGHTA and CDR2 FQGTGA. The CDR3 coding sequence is TGTGCCAGCAGCTCAACAGGGGTTCGGTCGAACACCGGGGAGCTGTTTTTT. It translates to CASSSTGVRSNTGELFF.

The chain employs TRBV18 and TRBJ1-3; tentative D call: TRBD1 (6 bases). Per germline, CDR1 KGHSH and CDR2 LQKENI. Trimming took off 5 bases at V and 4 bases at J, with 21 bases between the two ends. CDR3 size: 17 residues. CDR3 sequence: CASSARQESTSGNTIYF. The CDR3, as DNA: TGTGCCAGCTCAGCCCGACAGGAATCTACGTCGGGAAACACCATATATTTT.

CDR3 loop: CASIGGTPNTGELFF. CDR3 DNA: TGTGCCAGCATAGGTGGGACACCGAACACCGGGGAGCTGTTTTTT. The chain links TRBV7-9 to TRBJ2-2, with a tentative D call TRBD1 (6 bases). The germline V and J ends were trimmed by 7 bases and 0 bases, with 12 bases remaining between them. The CDR3 extends over 15 amino acids. The V gene's germline CDR1 is SEHNR and CDR2 FQNEAQ (reference sequence).

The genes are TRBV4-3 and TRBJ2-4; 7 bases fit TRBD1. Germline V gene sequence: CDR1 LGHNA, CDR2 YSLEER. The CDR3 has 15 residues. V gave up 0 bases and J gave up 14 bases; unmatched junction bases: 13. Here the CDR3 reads CASSQDSGTAGVEYF. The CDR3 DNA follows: TGCGCCAGCAGCCAAGACTCCGGGACAGCCGGGGTCGAGTACTTC.

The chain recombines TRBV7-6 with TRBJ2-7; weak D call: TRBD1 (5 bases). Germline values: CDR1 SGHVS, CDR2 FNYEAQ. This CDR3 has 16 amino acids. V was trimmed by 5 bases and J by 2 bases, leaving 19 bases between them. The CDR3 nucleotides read TGTGCCAGCAGCCCCGAGGTCAGGGTGCCCACCTACGAGCAGTACTTC. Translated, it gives CASSPEVRVPTYEQYF.

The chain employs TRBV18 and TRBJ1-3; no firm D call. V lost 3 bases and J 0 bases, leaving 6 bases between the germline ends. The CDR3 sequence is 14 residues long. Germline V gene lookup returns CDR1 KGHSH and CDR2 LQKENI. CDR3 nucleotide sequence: TGTGCCAGCTCACCCGAGAGCTCTGGAAACACCATATATTTT. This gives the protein CASSPESSGNTIYF.

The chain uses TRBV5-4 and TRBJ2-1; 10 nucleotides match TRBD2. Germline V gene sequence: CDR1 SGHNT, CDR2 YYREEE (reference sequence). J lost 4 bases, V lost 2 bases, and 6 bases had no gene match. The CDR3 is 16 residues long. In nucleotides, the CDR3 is TGTGCCAGCAGCTTAGGATTAGCGGGAGGTTACAATGAGCAGTTCTTC. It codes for CASSLGLAGGYNEQFF.

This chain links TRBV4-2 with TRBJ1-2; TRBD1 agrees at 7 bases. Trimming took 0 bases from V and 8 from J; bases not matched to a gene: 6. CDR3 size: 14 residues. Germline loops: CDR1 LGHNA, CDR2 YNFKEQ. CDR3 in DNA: TGTGCCAGCAGCCAAGATGAGGGGGCCTACGGCTACACCTTC. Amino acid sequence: CASSQDEGAYGYTF.

The DNA of the CDR3 is TGTGCCAGCAGCGCCCAGGGGGACAGGGGGAACACCTTC. Amino acids: CASSAQGDRGNTF. The chain has TRBV7-9 and TRBJ1-2, with 11 bases identical to TRBD1. With 5 bases clipped from V and 12 bases from J, the junction kept 8 bases outside the gene matches. The CDR3 sequence is 13 residues long. CDR1 is SEHNR and CDR2 is FQNEAQ in the germline V gene (reference sequence).

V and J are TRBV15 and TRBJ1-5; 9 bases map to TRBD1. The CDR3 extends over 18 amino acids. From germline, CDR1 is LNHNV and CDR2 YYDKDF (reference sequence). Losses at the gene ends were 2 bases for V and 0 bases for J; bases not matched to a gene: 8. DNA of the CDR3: TGTGCCACCAGCAGAACCGGGACAGGGAGTCTTAGCAATCAGCCCCAGCATTTT. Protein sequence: CATSRTGTGSLSNQPQHF.

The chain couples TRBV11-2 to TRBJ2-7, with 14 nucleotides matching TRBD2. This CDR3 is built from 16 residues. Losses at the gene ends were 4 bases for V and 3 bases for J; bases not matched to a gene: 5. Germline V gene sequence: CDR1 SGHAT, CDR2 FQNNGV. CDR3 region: CASSSQTSGRVYEQYF. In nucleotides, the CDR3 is TGTGCCAGCAGCTCGCAGACTAGCGGGAGGGTCTACGAGCAGTACTTC.

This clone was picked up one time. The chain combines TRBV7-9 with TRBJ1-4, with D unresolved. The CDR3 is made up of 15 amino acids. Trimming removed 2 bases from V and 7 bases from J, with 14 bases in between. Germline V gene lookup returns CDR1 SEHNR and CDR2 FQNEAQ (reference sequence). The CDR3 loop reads CASSLTTAGGEKLFF. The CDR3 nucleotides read TGTGCCAGCAGCTTAACTACGGCCGGAGGTGAAAAACTGTTTTTT.

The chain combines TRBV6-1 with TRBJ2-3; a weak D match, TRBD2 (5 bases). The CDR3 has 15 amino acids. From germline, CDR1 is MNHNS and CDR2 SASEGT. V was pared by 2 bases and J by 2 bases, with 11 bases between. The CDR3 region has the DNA TGTGCCAGCAGTGAATACTTGGACTCCACAGATACGCAGTATTTT. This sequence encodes CASSEYLDSTDTQYF.

CDR3 in DNA: TGTGCCAGCAGCTTAACAGGGGGCTTCCACGAGCAGTACTTC. Its translation is CASSLTGGFHEQYF. V is TRBV11-2 and J is TRBJ2-7; TRBD1 matches 9 bases. Germline V lookup: CDR1 SGHAT, CDR2 FQNNGV. The CDR3 has 14 residues. Trimming cost V 2 bases and J 5 bases; bases outside gene matches: 4. The whole variable domain, remainder taken from reference TRBV11-2 and TRBJ2-7, is EAGVAQSPRYKIIEKRQSVAFWCNPISGHATLYWYQQILGQGPKLLIQFQNNGVVDDSQLPKDRFSAERLKGVDSTLKIQPAKLEDSAVYLCASSLTGGFHEQYFGPGTRLTVT.

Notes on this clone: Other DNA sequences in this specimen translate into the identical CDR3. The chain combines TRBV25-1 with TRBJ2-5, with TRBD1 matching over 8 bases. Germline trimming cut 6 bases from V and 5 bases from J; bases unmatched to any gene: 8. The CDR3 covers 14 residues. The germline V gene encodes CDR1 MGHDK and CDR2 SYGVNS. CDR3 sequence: CASRQGGLGETQYF. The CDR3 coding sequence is TGTGCCAGCAGACAGGGGGGCCTTGGGGAGACCCAGTACTTC.